Below are 28 T cell receptor beta chains sequenced from a single sample in a study of blood T cell repertoires in COVID-19 (dated by TCRdb to between 2020 and 2021). Preparation of the library involved the immunoSEQ multiplex PCR assay. The immuneACCESS repertoire file appears here via TCRdb, limited to in-frame rearrangements. These files lack a portion of the clones; in checked studies, under half of the deficit traces to unresolved V genes, and the cause of the others is not known. The sample yields around 270,000 clones; over 75% were counted once. The top ten constitute roughly 4.3% of the sample. The sequenced sample was PBMCs or T cells enriched from blood (not recorded which). The receptors were gathered from a woman in her 30s who had recovered from COVID-19.

This chain uses TRBV3-1 (or the pseudogene TRBV3-2) with TRBJ1-1; maybe TRBD1 (6 bases). Between the trimmed V and J ends, which lost 2 bases and 5 bases, there was a span of 18 bases. This CDR3 contains 16 residues. CDR1 and CDR2 (germline): LGHDT, YNNKEL (reference sequence). The CDR3 DNA reads TGTGCCAGCAGCCAAATAGGGGGTTTTCGGCGTACTGAAGCTTTCTTT. Translation gives CASSQIGGFRRTEAFF.

The CDR3 reads CAWNEAPYGYTF. DNA for the CDR3: TGTGCCTGGAACGAAGCCCCCTATGGCTACACCTTC. The chain carries TRBV30 and TRBJ1-2; no clear D gene. Germline CDR1 and CDR2: GTSNPN and SVGIG (reference sequence). The CDR3 spans 12 residues. V lost 4 bases and J 4 bases, leaving 10 bases between the germline ends.

The chain carries TRBV28 and TRBJ2-1, with 7 bases identical to TRBD2. The trim removed 2 bases at V and 4 bases at J, leaving 8 bases unmatched. The germline V gene has CDR1 MDHEN and CDR2 SYDVKM. The length of the CDR3 is 16 residues. The CDR3 DNA follows: TGTGCCAGCAGTTTAGAGGGATGGGGGGGTTACAATGAGCAGTTCTTC. Translation: CASSLEGWGGYNEQFF.

The V gene is TRBV7-9, the J gene TRBJ1-3; D may be TRBD1 (6 bases). V gave up 5 bases and J gave up 4 bases, with 15 bases separating them. The CDR3 length is 15 residues. The germline CDR1 and CDR2 sequences are SEHNR and FQNEAQ (reference sequence). CDR3 nucleotide sequence: TGTGCCAGCAGCGGGGGCGAGACCCCAGGAAACACCATATATTTT. Protein product: CASSGGETPGNTIYF.

The chain carries TRBV5-1 and TRBJ2-2, with 7 bases lining up with TRBD2. This CDR3 has 14 amino acids. From germline, CDR1 is SGHRS and CDR2 YFSETQ. With V trimmed by 3 bases and J by 4 bases, 3 bases remained unmatched. CDR3 nucleotide sequence: TGCGCCAGCAGCTGGGGAGGGACCACCGGGGAGCTGTTTTTT. It yields the protein CASSWGGTTGELFF.

The chain employs TRBV28 and TRBJ1-5; 7 bases fit TRBD1. Germline CDR1 reads MDHEN; CDR2 reads SYDVKM. This CDR3 contains 15 residues. V lost 2 bases, J lost 4 bases, and 5 bases stayed unmatched. In DNA, the CDR3 is TGTGCCAGCAGTTTAGTAGGGGGCGGGAATCAGCCCCAGCATTTT. This encodes CASSLVGGGNQPQHF.

CDR3 amino acids: CSASPPARGIDEQYF. DNA of the CDR3: TGCAGTGCTAGTCCCCCTGCCAGGGGGATCGACGAGCAGTACTTC. This chain uses TRBV20-1 with TRBJ2-7; 7 bases line up with TRBD1. In germline, CDR1 is DFQATT, CDR2 SNEGSKA (reference sequence). The CDR3 contains 15 residues. V trimming: 3 bases; J trimming: 5 bases; junction bases outside the gene matches: 13.

The V and J genes are TRBV9 and TRBJ1-6, with a weak D call TRBD1 (5 bases). This CDR3 is built from 16 residues. The V end was cut by 4 bases, the J end by 7 bases, with 18 bases between. The germline CDR1 and CDR2 sequences are SGDLS and YYNGEE. The CDR3 loop is CASSRGSSRGNSPLHF. DNA of the CDR3: TGTGCCAGCAGCCGAGGGTCCTCCCGGGGGAATTCACCCCTCCACTTT.

The J gene is TRBJ1-2, the V gene TRBV27, with a weak D call TRBD1 (6 bases). The CDR3 contains 15 residues. Germline V CDR1 and CDR2: MNHEY, SMNVEV (reference sequence). The ends were cut back, 4 bases at V and 4 bases at J, with 16 bases in the middle. Here the CDR3 reads CASSSSGEFGYGYTF. The CDR3 nucleotides read TGTGCCAGCAGTTCTTCAGGGGAATTCGGCTATGGCTACACCTTC.

About this clone: One end of the junction is discordant with germline, which a read error may explain. This chain links TRBV27 with TRBJ1-2, with TRBD1 matching 9 bases. CDR1 MNHEY and CDR2 SMNVEV come from the germline V gene (reference sequence). The CDR3 covers 18 residues. CDR3 bases: TGTGCCAGCCGTTTAGGGGCTAGGGACAGGGCTTCTAACTATGGCTACACCTTC. It yields the protein CASRLGARDRASNYGYTF.

The chain links TRBV7-8 to TRBJ2-7; 7 nucleotides line up with TRBD2. In germline, CDR1 is SGHVS, CDR2 FQNEAQ. The CDR3 is 13 amino acids. Trimming took 4 bases from V and 7 from J; bases not matched to a gene: 7. The CDR3 DNA sequence: TGTGCCAGCAGCTCACGGACTAGGTGGGAGCAGTACTTC. The encoded protein is CASSSRTRWEQYF.

The chain has TRBV5-4 and TRBJ2-1, with 13 positions matching TRBD2. V trimming: 3 bases; J trimming: 2 bases; junction bases outside the gene matches: 8. Germline loops: CDR1 SGHNT, CDR2 YYREEE (reference sequence). The CDR3 has 18 amino acids. DNA of the CDR3: TGTGCCAGCAGCTCTCGACTAGCGGGGGGCTTGACCTACAATGAGCAGTTCTTC. As protein: CASSSRLAGGLTYNEQFF.

The chain employs TRBV28 and TRBJ1-2; 12 nucleotides line up with TRBD1. The CDR3 is 17 residues long. The V and J ends lost 5 bases and 4 bases, in that order; junction bases with no gene match: 11. The germline V gene encodes CDR1 MDHEN and CDR2 SYDVKM. In nucleotides, the CDR3 is TGTGCCAGCAGTACCGGGACAGGGGGCGTATCTAGCTATGGCTACACCTTC. As protein: CASSTGTGGVSSYGYTF.

V gene TRBV7-8 combines with J gene TRBJ2-3; TRBD2 is a possible D gene (7 bases). With 5 bases removed from V and 4 bases from J, the gap between germline ends came to 19 bases. CDR3 length: 16 amino acids. The germline V gene has CDR1 SGHVS and CDR2 FQNEAQ. The CDR3 DNA follows: TGTGCCAGCAGCCGTCTCGTGCGGGGGCGGGCAGATACGCAGTATTTT. This codes for CASSRLVRGRADTQYF. Filled out from reference TRBV7-8 and TRBJ2-3, the complete variable domain reads GAGVSQSPRYKVAKRGQDVALRCDPISGHVSLFWYQQALGQGPEFLTYFQNEAQLDKSGLPSDRFFAERPEGSVSTLKIQRTQQEDSAVYLCASSRLVRGRADTQYFGPGTRLTVL.

In this sample, this clone turned up once. The V and J genes are TRBV20-1 and TRBJ1-2, with a weak D call TRBD1 (6 bases). CDR3 length: 13 residues. CDR1 and CDR2 (germline): DFQATT, SNEGSKA (reference sequence). V was trimmed by 3 bases and J by 4 bases, leaving 12 bases between them. CDR3 sequence reads: CSASVGGGYGYTF. In nucleotides, the CDR3 is TGCAGTGCTAGTGTAGGGGGTGGCTATGGCTACACCTTC.

Relative to its sample, this clone is medium-sized. CDR3 protein: CATSRESGGAEPQHF. The CDR3 DNA reads as TGTGCCACCAGCAGAGAATCAGGGGGCGCCGAGCCCCAGCATTTT. The rearrangement uses TRBV15 and TRBJ1-5; 8 bases align to TRBD1. Germline assignment: CDR1 LNHNV and CDR2 YYDKDF (reference sequence). V lost 0 bases to trimming and J lost 8 bases; unmatched junction nucleotides: 6. The CDR3 runs 15 residues.

The chain joins TRBV19 to TRBJ2-5, with D tentatively TRBD2 (5 bases). The germline V gene encodes CDR1 LNHDA and CDR2 SQIVND (reference sequence). This CDR3 is built from 17 residues. With 8 bases removed from V and 4 bases from J, the gap between germline ends came to 26 bases. The CDR3 nucleotides read TGTGCCAGTGGCCCCAGAGTTGGGAGTAGGGTTAGAGAGACCCAGTACTTC. It translates to CASGPRVGSRVRETQYF.

This clone has a handful of counts. The chain recombines TRBV4-1 with TRBJ2-7, with 9 bases identical to TRBD1. CDR1 MGHRA and CDR2 YSYEKL come from the germline V gene. The CDR3 is 16 amino acids. J was trimmed by 1 base and V by 0 bases; bases with no gene match: 4. The CDR3 bases are TGCGCCAGCAGCCAAGATAGACAGGGGGTATCCTACGAGCAGTACTTC. Translation: CASSQDRQGVSYEQYF.

The rearrangement uses TRBV6-4 and TRBJ1-4; D is perhaps TRBD1 (5 bases). Deletions cut 8 bases from V and 5 bases from J, with 12 bases between. Germline values: CDR1 MRHNA, CDR2 SNTAGT. CDR3 length: 13 amino acids. CDR3 protein: CASSQGENEKLFF. CDR3 DNA sequence: TGTGCCAGCTCTCAGGGCGAGAATGAAAAACTGTTTTTT.

This clone was counted once. V is TRBV28 and J is TRBJ2-3, with 8 bases fitting TRBD2. J was trimmed by 4 bases and V by 5 bases; bases with no gene match: 5. The CDR3 has 14 amino acids. Germline V gene data show CDR1 as MDHEN and CDR2 as SYDVKM. The CDR3 loop reads CASSPPGLADTQYF. CDR3 bases: TGTGCCAGCAGTCCCCCGGGACTAGCAGATACGCAGTATTTT.

The chain is built from TRBV7-9 and TRBJ2-5, with D tentatively TRBD2 (6 bases). Between the trimmed V and J ends, which lost 3 bases and 2 bases, there was a span of 10 bases. This CDR3 region has 14 residues. Germline loops: CDR1 SEHNR, CDR2 FQNEAQ (reference sequence). The CDR3 bases are TGTGCCAGCAGCTTGGGGGACTTTCAAGAGACCCAGTACTTC. Encoded protein: CASSLGDFQETQYF. The full variable domain, completed using reference TRBV7-9 and TRBJ2-5, is DTGVSQNPRHKITKRGQNVTFRCDPISEHNRLYWYRQTLGQGPEFLTYFQNEAQLEKSRLLSDRFSAERPKGSFSTLEIQRTEQGDSAMYLCASSLGDFQETQYFGPGTRLLVL.

The chain has TRBV5-1 and TRBJ2-1; D may be TRBD1 (6 bases). The germline V gene has CDR1 SGHRS and CDR2 YFSETQ. The CDR3 is 17 amino acids. V lost 3 bases and J lost 2, with 18 bases in between. The CDR3 DNA sequence: TGCGCCAGCAGCTCCGAGGGGGAGCGTGGGCCCTACAATGAGCAGTTCTTC. This gives the protein CASSSEGERGPYNEQFF.

The chain combines TRBV5-1 with TRBJ1-1; 9 bases fit TRBD1. The CDR3 loop spans 17 amino acids. Germline assignment: CDR1 SGHRS and CDR2 YFSETQ. V dropped 4 bases and J dropped 1; count of bases not matched to a gene: 11. CDR3 region: CASSNLLGQGKNTEAFF. As DNA, the CDR3 is TGCGCCAGCAGCAATTTACTTGGACAGGGGAAGAACACTGAAGCTTTCTTT. The entire variable domain, with the rest obtained from reference TRBV5-1 and TRBJ1-1, is as follows: KAGVTQTPRYLIKTRGQQVTLSCSPISGHRSVSWYQQTPGQGLQFLFEYFSETQRNKGNFPGRFSGRQFSNSRSEMNVSTLELGDSALYLCASSNLLGQGKNTEAFFGQGTRLTVV.

The table lists this clone with a count of one. The rearrangement uses TRBV5-4 and TRBJ2-7, with D possibly TRBD1 on 6 matching bases. The CDR3 is 14 amino acids. V was clipped by 4 bases and J by 2 bases, with 13 bases between them. Per germline, CDR1 SGHNT and CDR2 YYREEE (reference sequence). CDR3 nucleotides: TGTGCCAGCAGCGGAGGACAGCCAACCTACGAGCAGTACTTC. Its translation: CASSGGQPTYEQYF.

The rearrangement joins TRBV6-5 to TRBJ1-1, with D possibly being TRBD1 (6 bases). Trimming took 6 bases from V and 0 from J, leaving 14 bases between them. CDR1 is MNHEY and CDR2 is SVGAGI in the germline V gene. This CDR3 is built from 15 residues. The CDR3 nucleotides are TGTGCCAGCAGGGGGGCACCAGGTTTGAACACTGAAGCTTTCTTT. Its translation is CASRGAPGLNTEAFF.

This clone was detected many times. The V gene is TRBV6-5, the J gene TRBJ2-5; tentative D call: TRBD2 (6 bases). Trimming shortened V by 8 bases and J by 0 bases, and 16 bases separated the two germline ends. This CDR3 has 15 residues. Germline V gene lookup returns CDR1 MNHEY and CDR2 SVGAGI. CDR3 bases: TGTGCCAGCGCCCGACTAGGCGGAAACCAAGAGACCCAGTACTTC. This gives the protein CASARLGGNQETQYF.

The chain has TRBV4-1 and TRBJ2-7, with D unresolved. There are 12 residues in the CDR3. Germline values: CDR1 MGHRA, CDR2 YSYEKL. V lost 0 bases, J lost 6 bases, and 6 bases lay in between. In DNA form, the CDR3 reads TGCGCCAGCAGCCAAGATGGAGTCGAGCAGTACTTC. Translation gives CASSQDGVEQYF.

This clone was seen a single time. The chain uses TRBV19 and TRBJ1-5; D unresolved. Per the germline V gene, CDR1 is LNHDA and CDR2 is SQIVND (reference sequence). This CDR3 is 15 amino acids long. The germline V and J ends were trimmed by 9 bases and 0 bases, with 15 bases remaining between them. The CDR3, as DNA: TGTGCCAGCGACCCTGGGAGTTATAGCAATCAGCCCCAGCATTTT. Protein sequence: CASDPGSYSNQPQHF.